The present T cell receptor beta chain was sequenced within a study of T cell repertoires in cytomegalovirus infection. Study in general: It can be stated that public TCR beta signatures indicated CMV infection as well as a matching HLA type.

Study-wide findings and caveats: It was HLA-C-restricted CMV-specific TCR beta clonotypes that dominated the response ex vivo.

This clonotype has only a few counts. The target antigen is unknown. TCRdb used MiXCR to reprocess the reads, holding one entry per CDR3 protein. Here the sample spans about 300,000 distinct CDR3 sequences, about a tenth being singletons. The sequenced sample was PBMCs. The clonotype originates from a human donor in good health (CMV status not recorded). Some clones in this sample may be carry-over from other donors' samples.

DNA for the CDR3: TGCGCCAGCAGCTTCGGACAGGGGGACGGCTATGGCTACACCTTC. This gives the protein CASSFGQGDGYGYTF. The chain has TRBV5-1 and TRBJ1-2; 10 bases line up with TRBD1. This CDR3 is built from 15 residues. Germline values: CDR1 SGHRS, CDR2 YFSETQ. Trimming at V came to 2 bases and at J to 4 bases, leaving 5 bases not matched to a gene.